This TCR beta chain was retrieved from a study of human versus mouse CDR3 diversity and MHC coevolution. Study details: The immunoSEQ assay reportedly detects one in 200,000 T cells. Between about 0.6 x 10^7 and 1.7 x 10^7 valid reads came from each sample. Study-wide results and caveats: Among all groups, most of the three human donors showed least clonal inequality. Human T cells underwent selection on several different MHC II alleles.

The germline gives CDR1 DFQATT, CDR2 SNEGSKA (reference sequence). The CDR3 has 11 residues. V lost 3 bases and J lost 5, with 8 bases in between. Using immunoSEQ multiplex PCR, the repertoire was profiled, and TCRdb retains in-frame clones only, with some absent. The data contain roughly 80,000 clones, 80% to 95% of them singletons. For this clone: As yet, its antigen is unknown.

The chain has TRBV20-1 and TRBJ2-7; the D gene is possibly TRBD2 (6 bases). This receptor was taken from a person aged 25-75 years in good health. The sample was naive CD4+ T cells from blood. Subset noted: CD45RO-negative CD62L-positive naive CD4 T cells. In DNA, the CDR3 is TGCAGTGCTAGGTGGGGGGACGAGCAGTACTTC. It yields the protein CSARWGDEQYF.